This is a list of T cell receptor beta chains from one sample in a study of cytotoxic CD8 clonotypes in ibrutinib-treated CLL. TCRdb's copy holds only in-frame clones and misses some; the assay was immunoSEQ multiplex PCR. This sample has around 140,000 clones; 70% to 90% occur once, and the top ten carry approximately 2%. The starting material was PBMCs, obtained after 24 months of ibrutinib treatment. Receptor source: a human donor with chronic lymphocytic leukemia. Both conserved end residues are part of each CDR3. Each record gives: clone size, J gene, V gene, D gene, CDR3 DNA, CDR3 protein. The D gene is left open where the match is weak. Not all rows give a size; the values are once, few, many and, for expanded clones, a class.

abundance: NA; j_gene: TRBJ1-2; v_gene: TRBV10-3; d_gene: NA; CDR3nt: TGTGCCATCAGTGAGTCGATTGGAGTTAACTATGGCTACACCTTC; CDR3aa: CAISESIGVNYGYTF
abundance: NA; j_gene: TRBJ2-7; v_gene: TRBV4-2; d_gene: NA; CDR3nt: TGTGCCAGCAGCCAAGAAAATTCTGGGATCTACGAGCAGTACTTC; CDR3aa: CASSQENSGIYEQYF
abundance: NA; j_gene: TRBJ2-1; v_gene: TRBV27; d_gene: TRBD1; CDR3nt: TGTGCCAGCAGTTTACAGTCCGGGACAGGATTTTACAATGAGCAGTTCTTC; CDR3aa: CASSLQSGTGFYNEQFF
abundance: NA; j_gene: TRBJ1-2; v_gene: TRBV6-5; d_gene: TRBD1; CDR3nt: TGTGCCAGCAGTCCAGGGGGGGTGAGTGGCTACACCTTC; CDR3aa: CASSPGGVSGYTF
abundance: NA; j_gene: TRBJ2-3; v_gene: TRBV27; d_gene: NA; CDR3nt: TGTGCCAGCAGTTTATCTGGCTCCCGGGCCCCAGATACGCAGTATTTT; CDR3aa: CASSLSGSRAPDTQYF
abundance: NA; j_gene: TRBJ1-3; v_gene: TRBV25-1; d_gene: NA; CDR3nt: TGTGCCAGCAGTGAATATAGATCAGCCAGGGGAAACACCATATATTTT; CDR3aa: CASSEYRSARGNTIYF
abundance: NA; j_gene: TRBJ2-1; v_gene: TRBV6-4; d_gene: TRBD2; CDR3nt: TGTGCCAGCAGTGGGGTACAAAAAGATTCGGGACTAGCGGGAGTCGAGTTCTTC; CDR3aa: CASSGVQKDSGLAGVEFF
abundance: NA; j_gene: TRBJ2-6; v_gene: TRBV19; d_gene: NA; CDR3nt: TGTGCCAGTAGTATCCATGGGCCCGGCCGGGCCAACGTCCTGACTTTC; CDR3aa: CASSIHGPGRANVLTF
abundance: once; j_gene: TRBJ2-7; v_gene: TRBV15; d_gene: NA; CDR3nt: TGTGCCACCAGCATCCCCCGATACTACGAGCAGTACTTC; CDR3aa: CATSIPRYYEQYF
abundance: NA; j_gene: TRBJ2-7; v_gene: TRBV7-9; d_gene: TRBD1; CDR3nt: TGTGCCAGCGGTGACAGGGCCGACGAGCAGTACTTC; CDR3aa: CASGDRADEQYF
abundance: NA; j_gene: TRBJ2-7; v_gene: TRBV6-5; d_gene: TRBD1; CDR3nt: TGTGCCAGCAGTTACTCCGGGACAGGGGTCAACGAGCAGTACTTC; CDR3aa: CASSYSGTGVNEQYF
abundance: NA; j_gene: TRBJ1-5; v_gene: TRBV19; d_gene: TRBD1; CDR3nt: TGTGCCAGTAGTATAGGCCGCCTCGGGACAGGGGGCTATTATCAGCCCCAGCATTTT; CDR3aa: CASSIGRLGTGGYYQPQHF
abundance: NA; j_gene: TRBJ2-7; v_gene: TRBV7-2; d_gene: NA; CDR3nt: TGTGCCAGCAGCTCGGTCTTTGGAGTGGAACAGTACTTC; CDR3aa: CASSSVFGVEQYF
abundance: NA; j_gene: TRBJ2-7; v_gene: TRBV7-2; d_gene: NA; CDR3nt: TGTGCCAGCAGCCCGGCCGGGACCACCTACTACGAGCAGTACTTC; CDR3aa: CASSPAGTTYYEQYF
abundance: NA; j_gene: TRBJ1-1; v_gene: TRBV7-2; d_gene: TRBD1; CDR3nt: TGTGCCAGCAGCTTTAGCGGGACAGGGTGGGGTGGAGCTTTCTTT; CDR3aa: CASSFSGTGWGGAFF
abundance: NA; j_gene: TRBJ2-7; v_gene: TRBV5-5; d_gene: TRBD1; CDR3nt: TGTGCCAGCAACCGGCAGGGGGCGCCTGAGCAGTACTTC; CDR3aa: CASNRQGAPEQYF
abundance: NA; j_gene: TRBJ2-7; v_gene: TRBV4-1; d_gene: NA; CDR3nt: TGCGCCAGCAGCCAAGCGGGGGTAGACGAGCAGTACTTC; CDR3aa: CASSQAGVDEQYF
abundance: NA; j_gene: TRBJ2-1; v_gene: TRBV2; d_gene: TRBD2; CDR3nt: TGTGCCAGCAGTGGGGTAGCGGGGCTTGGGGGTGAGCAGTTCTTC; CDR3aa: CASSGVAGLGGEQFF
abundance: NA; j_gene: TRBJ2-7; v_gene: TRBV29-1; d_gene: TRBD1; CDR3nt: TGCAGCGTTGAACGTGACAGGGGGCTCGGCGAGCAGTACTTC; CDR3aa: CSVERDRGLGEQYF
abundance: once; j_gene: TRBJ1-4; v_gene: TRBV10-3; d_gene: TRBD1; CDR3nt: TGTGCCATCAAACCGGGACAGGGAATTTCTAATGAAAAACTGTTTTTT; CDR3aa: CAIKPGQGISNEKLFF